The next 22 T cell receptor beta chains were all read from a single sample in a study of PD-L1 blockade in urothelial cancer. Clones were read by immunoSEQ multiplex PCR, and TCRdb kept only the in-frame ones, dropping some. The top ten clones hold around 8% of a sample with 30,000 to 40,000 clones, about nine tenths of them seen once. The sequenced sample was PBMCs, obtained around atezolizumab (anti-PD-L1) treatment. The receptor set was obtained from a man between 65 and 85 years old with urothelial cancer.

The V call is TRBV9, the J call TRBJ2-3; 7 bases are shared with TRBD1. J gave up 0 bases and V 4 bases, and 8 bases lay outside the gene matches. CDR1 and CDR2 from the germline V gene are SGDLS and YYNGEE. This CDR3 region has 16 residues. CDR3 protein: CASSITDRLSTDTQYF. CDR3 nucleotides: TGTGCCAGCAGCATCACGGACAGGCTTAGCACAGATACGCAGTATTTT. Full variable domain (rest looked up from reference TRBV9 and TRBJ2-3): DSGVTQTPKHLITATGQRVTLRCSPRSGDLSVYWYQQSLDQGLQFLIQYYNGEERAKGNILERFSAQQFPDLHSELNLSSLELGDSALYFCASSITDRLSTDTQYFGPGTRLTVL.

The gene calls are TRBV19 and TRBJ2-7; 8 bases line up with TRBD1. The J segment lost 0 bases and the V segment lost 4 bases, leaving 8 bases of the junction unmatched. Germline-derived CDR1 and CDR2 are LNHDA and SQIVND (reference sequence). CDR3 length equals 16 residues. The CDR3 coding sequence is TGTGCCAGTAGTACTCACGGACAGGGTGGCTCCTACGAGCAGTACTTC. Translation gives CASSTHGQGGSYEQYF.

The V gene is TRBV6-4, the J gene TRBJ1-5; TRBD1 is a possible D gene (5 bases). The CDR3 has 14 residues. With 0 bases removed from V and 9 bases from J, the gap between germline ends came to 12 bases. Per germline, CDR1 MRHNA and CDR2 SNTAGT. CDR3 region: CASSDSDTGTPQHF. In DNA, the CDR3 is TGTGCCAGCAGTGACTCGGACACGGGTACGCCCCAGCATTTT.

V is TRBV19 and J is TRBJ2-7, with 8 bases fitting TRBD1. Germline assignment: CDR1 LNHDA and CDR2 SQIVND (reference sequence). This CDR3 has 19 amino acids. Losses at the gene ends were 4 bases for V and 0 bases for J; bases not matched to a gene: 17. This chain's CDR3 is CASSTRVRDRSFSSYEQYF. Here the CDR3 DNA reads TGTGCCAGTAGTACCCGGGTAAGGGACAGGTCTTTCAGCTCCTACGAGCAGTACTTC.

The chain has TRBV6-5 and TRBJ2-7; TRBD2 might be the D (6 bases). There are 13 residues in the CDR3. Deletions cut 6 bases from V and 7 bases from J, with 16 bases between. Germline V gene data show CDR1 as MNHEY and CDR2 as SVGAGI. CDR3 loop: CASRGTIGGEQYF. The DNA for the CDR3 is TGTGCCAGCAGAGGCACCATCGGGGGAGAGCAGTACTTC.

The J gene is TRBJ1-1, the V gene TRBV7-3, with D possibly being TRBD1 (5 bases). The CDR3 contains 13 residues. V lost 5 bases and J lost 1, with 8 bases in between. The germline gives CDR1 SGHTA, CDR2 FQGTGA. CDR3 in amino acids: CASSGRGNTEAFF. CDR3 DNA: TGTGCCAGCAGCGGAAGGGGGAACACTGAAGCTTTCTTT.

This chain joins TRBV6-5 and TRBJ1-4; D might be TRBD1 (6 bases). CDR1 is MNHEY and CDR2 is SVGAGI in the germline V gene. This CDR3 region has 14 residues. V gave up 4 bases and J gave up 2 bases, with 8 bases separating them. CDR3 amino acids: CASSSGATNEKLFF. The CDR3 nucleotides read TGTGCCAGCAGTTCAGGGGCGACTAATGAAAAACTGTTTTTT.

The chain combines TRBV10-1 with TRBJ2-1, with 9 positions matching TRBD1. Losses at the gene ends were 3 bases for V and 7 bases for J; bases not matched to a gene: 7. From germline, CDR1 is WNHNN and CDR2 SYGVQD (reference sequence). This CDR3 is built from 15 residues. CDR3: CASSERRTGVNEQFF. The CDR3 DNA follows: TGCGCCAGCAGTGAACGACGGACAGGGGTTAATGAGCAGTTCTTC.

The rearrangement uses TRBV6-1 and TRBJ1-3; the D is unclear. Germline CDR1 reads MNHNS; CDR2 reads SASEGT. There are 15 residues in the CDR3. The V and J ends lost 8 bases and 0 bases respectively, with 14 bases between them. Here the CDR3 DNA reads TGTGCCAGCCGGGGTCCGACGGTCTCTGGAAACACCATATATTTT. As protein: CASRGPTVSGNTIYF.

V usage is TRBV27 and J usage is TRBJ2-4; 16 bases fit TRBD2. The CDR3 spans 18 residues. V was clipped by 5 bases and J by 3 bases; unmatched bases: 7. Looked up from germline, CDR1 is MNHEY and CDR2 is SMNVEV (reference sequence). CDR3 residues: CASSPGLAGGPGKNIQYF. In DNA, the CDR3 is TGTGCCAGCAGTCCGGGACTAGCGGGAGGGCCGGGCAAAAACATTCAGTACTTC.

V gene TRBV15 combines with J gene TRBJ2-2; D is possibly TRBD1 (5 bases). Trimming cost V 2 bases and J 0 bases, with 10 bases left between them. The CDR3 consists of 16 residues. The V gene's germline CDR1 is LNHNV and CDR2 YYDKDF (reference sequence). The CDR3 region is CATSRSTATNTGELFF. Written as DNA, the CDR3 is TGTGCCACCAGCAGATCGACAGCGACGAACACCGGGGAGCTGTTTTTT. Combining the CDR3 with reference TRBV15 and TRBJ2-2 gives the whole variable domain DAMVIQNPRYQVTQFGKPVTLSCSQTLNHNVMYWYQQKSSQAPKLLFHYYDKDFNNEADTPDNFQSRRPNTSFCFLDIRSPGLGDTAMYLCATSRSTATNTGELFFGEGSRLTVL.

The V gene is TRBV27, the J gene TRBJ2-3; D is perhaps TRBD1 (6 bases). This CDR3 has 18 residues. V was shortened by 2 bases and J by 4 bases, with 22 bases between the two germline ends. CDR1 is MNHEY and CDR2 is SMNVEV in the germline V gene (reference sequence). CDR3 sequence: CASSLVRGYNRVPDTQYF. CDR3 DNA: TGTGCCAGCAGTTTAGTTAGGGGGTACAACAGGGTCCCAGATACGCAGTATTTT.

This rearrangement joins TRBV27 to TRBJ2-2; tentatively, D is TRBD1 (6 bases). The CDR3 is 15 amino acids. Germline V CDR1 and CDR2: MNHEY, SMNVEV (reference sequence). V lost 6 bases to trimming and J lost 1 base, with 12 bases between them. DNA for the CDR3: TGTGCCAGCAGGCCGGGACACATGAACACCGGGGAGCTGTTTTTT. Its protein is CASRPGHMNTGELFF.

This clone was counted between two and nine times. CDR3 DNA: TGTGCCAGCAGCTTAGATGGAGACACTGAAGCTTTCTTT. The encoded protein is CASSLDGDTEAFF. The gene calls are TRBV7-9 and TRBJ1-1; the D is unclear. V was clipped by 1 base and J by 3 bases, with 6 bases between them. Germline CDR1 and CDR2: SEHNR and FQNEAQ (reference sequence). This CDR3 region has 13 residues.

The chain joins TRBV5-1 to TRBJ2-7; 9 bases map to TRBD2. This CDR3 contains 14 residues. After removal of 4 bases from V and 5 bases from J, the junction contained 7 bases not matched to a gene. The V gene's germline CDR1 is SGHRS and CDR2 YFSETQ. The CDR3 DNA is TGCGCCAGCAGCAAGGGACTAGCAGCGGACGAGCAGTACTTC. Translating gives CASSKGLAADEQYF.

CDR3 region: CASSSWQDSQNIQYF. CDR3 DNA sequence: TGTGCCAGTAGTAGCTGGCAGGATTCCCAAAACATTCAGTACTTC. This rearrangement joins TRBV19 to TRBJ2-4; D gene ambiguous. Trimming cost V 4 bases and J 5 bases, with 15 bases left between them. CDR3 length equals 15 residues. CDR1 is LNHDA, CDR2 SQIVND, per germline (reference sequence).

DNA for the CDR3: TGTGCCAGCAGCTTAAGTAGGCCTAGATCAGAGACCCAGTACTTC. Residues: CASSLSRPRSETQYF. This rearrangement joins TRBV7-2 to TRBJ2-5; D gene uncertain. Germline CDR1 and CDR2: SGHTA and FQGNSA. Trimming left V 2 bases short and J 4 bases short, with 14 bases between. This CDR3 has 15 residues.

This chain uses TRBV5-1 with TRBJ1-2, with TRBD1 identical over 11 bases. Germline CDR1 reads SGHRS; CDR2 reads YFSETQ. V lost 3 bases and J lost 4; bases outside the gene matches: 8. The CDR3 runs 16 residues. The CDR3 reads CASSSERTGGSYGYTF. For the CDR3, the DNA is TGCGCCAGCAGCTCGGAACGGACAGGGGGCAGCTATGGCTACACCTTC.

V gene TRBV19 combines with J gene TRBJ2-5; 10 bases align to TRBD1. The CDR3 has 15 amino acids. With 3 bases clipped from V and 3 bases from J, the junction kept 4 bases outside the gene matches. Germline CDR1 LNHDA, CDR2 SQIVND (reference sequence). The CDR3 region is CASSIRDRGEETQYF. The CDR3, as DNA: TGTGCCAGTAGTATCAGGGACAGGGGAGAAGAGACCCAGTACTTC.

The CDR3 protein is CASSPVIRNEKLFF. The CDR3 coding sequence is TGTGCCAGCAGCCCAGTTATAAGAAATGAAAAACTGTTTTTT. The chain combines TRBV28 with TRBJ1-4; D is undetermined. Trimming pared 6 bases from V and 5 bases from J, leaving 13 bases between. This CDR3 is 14 amino acids long. Germline loops: CDR1 MDHEN, CDR2 SYDVKM. Filled out from reference TRBV28 and TRBJ1-4, the complete variable domain reads DVKVTQSSRYLVKRTGEKVFLECVQDMDHENMFWYRQDPGLGLRLIYFSYDVKMKEKGDIPEGYSVSREKKERFSLILESASTNQTSMYLCASSPVIRNEKLFFGSGTQLSVL.

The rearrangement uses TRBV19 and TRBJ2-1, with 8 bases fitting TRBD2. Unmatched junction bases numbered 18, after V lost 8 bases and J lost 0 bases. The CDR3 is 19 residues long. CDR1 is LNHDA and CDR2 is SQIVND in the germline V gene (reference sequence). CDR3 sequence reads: CASANPGGAGGFSYNEQFF. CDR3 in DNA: TGTGCCAGTGCGAATCCCGGCGGGGCGGGAGGTTTCTCCTACAATGAGCAGTTCTTC.

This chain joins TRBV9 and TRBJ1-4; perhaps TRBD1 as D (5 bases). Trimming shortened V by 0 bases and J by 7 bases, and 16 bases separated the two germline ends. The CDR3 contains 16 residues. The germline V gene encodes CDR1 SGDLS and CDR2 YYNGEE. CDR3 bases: TGTGCCAGCAGCGTAGCCGCTCAGGGCGGGGGTGAAAAACTGTTTTTT. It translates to CASSVAAQGGGEKLFF. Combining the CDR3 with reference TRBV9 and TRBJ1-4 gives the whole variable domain DSGVTQTPKHLITATGQRVTLRCSPRSGDLSVYWYQQSLDQGLQFLIQYYNGEERAKGNILERFSAQQFPDLHSELNLSSLELGDSALYFCASSVAAQGGGEKLFFGSGTQLSVL.